Presented here are 16 T cell receptor beta chains from one specimen sequenced in a study of beta chain features in type 1 diabetes. The investigators reverse transcribed all of the isolated RNA, so they sequenced expressed TCRB transcripts. TCRdb's table, derived via immunoSEQ multiplex PCR, lists solely in-frame clones and lacks some. The repertoire consists of about 25,000 clones, with roughly 50% occurring once and the leading ten covering approximately 0.3%. General study results and limits: TCRB CDR3s from Type 1 diabetes patients were moderately but significantly shorter in all four CD4+ subsets.

These TCRs' antigens remain unknown. Sequenced material: stem cell memory CD4+ T cells from blood. These receptor sequences come from a young man with type 1 diabetes.

A single count supports this clone. V gene TRBV19 combines with J gene TRBJ2-5, with 15 bases lining up with TRBD2. CDR3 length: 16 residues. V gave up 4 bases and J gave up 4 bases; unmatched junction bases: 4. Per germline, CDR1 LNHDA and CDR2 SQIVND (reference sequence). Here the CDR3 DNA reads TGTGCCAGTAGTACAGGACTAGCGGGGGGGGGAGAGACCCAGTACTTC. It yields the protein CASSTGLAGGGETQYF. Full variable domain (remainder filled in from reference TRBV19 and TRBJ2-5): DGGITQSPKYLFRKEGQNVTLSCEQNLNHDAMYWYRQDPGQGLRLIYYSQIVNDFQKGDIAEGYSVSREKKESFPLTVTSAQKNPTAFYLCASSTGLAGGGETQYFGPGTRLLVL.

This clone was seen a few times. V is TRBV19 and J is TRBJ1-2; a possible D gene is TRBD1 (5 bases). The CDR3 totals 12 residues. With 9 bases removed from V and 7 bases from J, the gap between germline ends came to 15 bases. Germline assignment: CDR1 LNHDA and CDR2 SQIVND (reference sequence). The CDR3 region is CASSPQGGGYTF. CDR3 DNA sequence: TGTGCCAGCAGCCCGCAGGGAGGTGGCTACACCTTC.

This chain uses TRBV19 with TRBJ1-2, with a possible D match to TRBD1 (5 bases). Between the trimmed V and J ends, which lost 3 bases and 4 bases, there was a span of 12 bases. The CDR3 is 14 residues long. Germline V lookup: CDR1 LNHDA, CDR2 SQIVND (reference sequence). The CDR3 nucleotides are TGTGCCAGTAGTATCATAGGGGTAGTCTATGGCTACACCTTC. The encoded protein is CASSIIGVVYGYTF.

This clone was seen a few times. V is TRBV27 and J is TRBJ1-2; the match to TRBD1 covers 7 bases. From germline, CDR1 is MNHEY and CDR2 SMNVEV (reference sequence). The V segment lost 2 bases and the J segment 7 bases; nucleotides outside the gene matches: 10. There are 15 residues in the CDR3. The CDR3 sequence: CASSLGRQGAVGYTF. CDR3 in DNA: TGTGCCAGCAGTTTAGGCCGACAGGGAGCGGTTGGCTACACCTTC.

The V call is TRBV5-8, the J call TRBJ2-7; tentative D call: TRBD2 (6 bases). Germline CDR1 and CDR2: SGHTS and YDEGEE. V gave up 4 bases and J gave up 0 bases, with 14 bases separating them. The CDR3 consists of 15 residues. CDR3 in amino acids: CASSRLGGDSYEQYF. DNA for the CDR3: TGTGCCAGCAGCCGTCTGGGCGGGGACTCCTACGAGCAGTACTTC.

The CDR3 spells CAISESSSGVSYNEQFF. CDR3 nucleotides: TGTGCCATCAGTGAGTCGAGTAGCGGGGTCTCCTACAATGAGCAGTTCTTC. The chain uses TRBV10-3 and TRBJ2-1; 8 nucleotides agree with TRBD2. Germline V gene sequence: CDR1 ENHRY, CDR2 SYGVKD. The ends lost 0 bases at V and 0 bases at J; junction bases unmatched: 4. The CDR3 length is 17 residues.

The chain uses TRBV6-1 and TRBJ2-5, with D possibly TRBD1 on 5 matching bases. The CDR3 runs to 15 residues. Germline values: CDR1 MNHNS, CDR2 SASEGT. Trimming removed 1 base from V and 1 base from J, with 10 bases in between. CDR3 protein: CASSEVRRGQETQYF. The CDR3 DNA reads TGTGCCAGCAGTGAAGTTCGAAGGGGCCAAGAGACCCAGTACTTC.

The chain combines TRBV30 with TRBJ1-6, with 8 bases matching TRBD1. The CDR3 totals 17 residues. CDR1 is GTSNPN and CDR2 is SVGIG in the germline V gene (reference sequence). J gave up 2 bases and V 1 base, and 7 bases lay outside the gene matches. The CDR3 DNA follows: TGTGCCTGGAGTGGCAGACAGGGGAGGGCCTATAATTCACCCCTCCACTTT. It translates to CAWSGRQGRAYNSPLHF.

The chain carries TRBV5-1 and TRBJ2-5; D is possibly TRBD1 (6 bases). V dropped 2 bases and J dropped 5 bases, with 10 bases sitting between them. Germline values: CDR1 SGHRS, CDR2 YFSETQ. The length of the CDR3 is 13 residues. CDR3 nucleotide sequence: TGCGCCAGCAGCTTCCGGGACACCGAGACCCAGTACTTC. Amino acids: CASSFRDTETQYF.

The chain is built from TRBV30 and TRBJ2-7, with 10 positions matching TRBD2. Germline CDR1 and CDR2: GTSNPN and SVGIG (reference sequence). J was trimmed by 0 bases and V by 5 bases; bases with no gene match: 7. This CDR3 has 15 residues. The CDR3: CAWALAGPSSYEQYF. In DNA, the CDR3 is TGTGCCTGGGCACTAGCGGGACCAAGCTCCTACGAGCAGTACTTC.

The chain is built from TRBV30 and TRBJ1-5; no reliable D call. Trimming left V 0 bases short and J 2 bases short, with 8 bases between. CDR3 length equals 14 residues. Germline CDR1 is GTSNPN and CDR2 is SVGIG (reference sequence). The CDR3 spells CAWSVSSRNQPQHF. The CDR3 DNA sequence: TGTGCCTGGAGTGTATCTAGCCGCAATCAGCCCCAGCATTTT. Variable domain in full (rest from reference TRBV30 and TRBJ1-5): SQTIHQWPATLVQPVGSPLSLECTVEGTSNPNLYWYRQAAGRGLQLLFYSVGIGQISSEVPQNLSASRPQDRQFILSSKKLLLSDSGFYLCAWSVSSRNQPQHFGDGTRLSIL.

V and J are TRBV5-6 and TRBJ2-5; 9 bases match TRBD1. Trimming at V came to 4 bases and at J to 7 bases, leaving 8 bases not matched to a gene. The CDR3 extends over 14 amino acids. From germline, CDR1 is SGHDT and CDR2 YYEEEE. For the CDR3, the DNA is TGTGCCAGCAGCCCGCCGGGACAGGGTTGGACCCAGTACTTC. As protein: CASSPPGQGWTQYF.

This clone was seen a handful of times. The CDR3 nucleotides read TGTGCCAGCAGCACCGGGACTAGTGAATTCGAGACCCAGTACTTC. This encodes CASSTGTSEFETQYF. V gene TRBV5-4 combines with J gene TRBJ2-5; 8 nucleotides line up with TRBD2. With V trimmed by 4 bases and J by 5 bases, 10 bases remained unmatched. There are 15 residues in the CDR3. The germline V gene has CDR1 SGHNT and CDR2 YYREEE (reference sequence).

This chain connects TRBV5-1 to TRBJ1-4; weak D call: TRBD1 (6 bases). The CDR3 runs to 16 residues. V dropped 4 bases and J dropped 0 bases, with 13 bases sitting between them. Germline lookup yields CDR1 SGHRS and CDR2 YFSETQ. CDR3 DNA: TGCGCCAGCAGCCCCGGACAGTTGGCAACTAATGAAAAACTGTTTTTT. Translated, it gives CASSPGQLATNEKLFF. Based on the CDR3 plus reference TRBV5-1 and TRBJ1-4, the full variable domain is KAGVTQTPRYLIKTRGQQVTLSCSPISGHRSVSWYQQTPGQGLQFLFEYFSETQRNKGNFPGRFSGRQFSNSRSEMNVSTLELGDSALYLCASSPGQLATNEKLFFGSGTQLSVL.

The chain links TRBV2 to TRBJ1-5, with 10 nucleotides matching TRBD1. V dropped 7 bases and J dropped 4; count of bases not matched to a gene: 4. Germline V gives CDR1 SNHLY, CDR2 FYNNEI. The CDR3 sequence is 14 residues long. CDR3 residues: CASTPGQGNQPQHF. The DNA for the CDR3 is TGTGCCAGCACCCCGGGACAGGGGAATCAGCCCCAGCATTTT.

With regard to this clone: Other DNA sequences within the sample encode an identical CDR3. This chain links TRBV7-9 with TRBJ1-1, with TRBD1 identical over 9 bases. V shed 3 bases and J 2 bases; nucleotides not matched to a gene: 1. The CDR3 extends over 14 amino acids. Germline V gives CDR1 SEHNR, CDR2 FQNEAQ (reference sequence). The CDR3 DNA reads TGTGCCAGCAGCTTGGGACAGGGTAACACTGAAGCTTTCTTT. Translated: CASSLGQGNTEAFF. Full variable domain (remainder filled in from reference TRBV7-9 and TRBJ1-1): DTGVSQNPRHKITKRGQNVTFRCDPISEHNRLYWYRQTLGQGPEFLTYFQNEAQLEKSRLLSDRFSAERPKGSFSTLEIQRTEQGDSAMYLCASSLGQGNTEAFFGQGTRLTVV.